Presented here are 19 T cell receptor beta chains from one specimen sequenced in a study of blood T cell repertoires in COVID-19. Repertoires were generated with immunoSEQ multiplex PCR, while TCRdb's copy carries only in-frame clones and drops some. Of about 140,000 clones in the sample, 75% to 90% are singletons; the top ten hold about 11%. Sequenced material: PBMCs or T cells enriched from blood (not recorded which). Receptors were obtained from a man in his fifties or sixties who had recovered from COVID-19.

The V and J genes are TRBV28 and TRBJ2-7; 8 positions match TRBD1. There are 15 residues in the CDR3. CDR1 is MDHEN, CDR2 SYDVKM, per germline. V shed 6 bases, J shed 0 bases, and the junction held 7 bases outside the gene matches. CDR3 amino acids: CASRNEDRASYEQYF. CDR3 in DNA: TGTGCCAGCAGGAACGAGGACAGGGCCTCCTACGAGCAGTACTTC.

The chain links TRBV4-1 to TRBJ1-5; D ambiguous. The CDR3 runs to 17 residues. Trimming removed 0 bases from V and 3 bases from J, with 15 bases in between. Germline CDR1 and CDR2: MGHRA and YSYEKL. CDR3 in amino acids: CASSQDWASRFNQPQHF. In DNA form, the CDR3 reads TGCGCCAGCAGCCAAGATTGGGCCAGCAGATTCAATCAGCCCCAGCATTTT.

V and J are TRBV24-1 and TRBJ2-7; D may be TRBD2 (7 bases). Germline CDR1 KGHDR, CDR2 SFDVKD. This CDR3 is built from 16 residues. Trimming took 3 bases from V and 4 from J, leaving 18 bases between them. Here the CDR3 reads CATSDPRGQGGYEQYF. Written as DNA, the CDR3 is TGTGCCACCAGTGATCCGCGGGGGCAGGGTGGGTACGAGCAGTACTTC.

This rearrangement joins TRBV6-6 to TRBJ2-7, with 9 nucleotides matching TRBD2. The CDR3 consists of 14 residues. Germline lookup yields CDR1 MNHNY and CDR2 SVGAGI (reference sequence). V shed 5 bases, J shed 4 bases, and the junction held 6 bases outside the gene matches. CDR3 region: CASSTGTSPYEQYF. The CDR3 DNA reads TGTGCCAGCAGTACCGGGACTAGCCCTTACGAGCAGTACTTC.

This chain joins TRBV9 and TRBJ2-5, with D tentatively TRBD2 (6 bases). V shed 3 bases and J shed 2 bases, with 11 bases lying between them. CDR1 SGDLS and CDR2 YYNGEE come from the germline V gene. The CDR3 runs 14 residues. CDR3 loop: CASSATSRQETQYF. The CDR3 coding sequence is TGTGCCAGCAGCGCAACTAGCAGACAAGAGACCCAGTACTTC.

The chain recombines TRBV10-3 with TRBJ2-3; the D gene is possibly TRBD2 (5 bases). V shed 6 bases and J shed 4 bases, with 17 bases lying between them. The CDR3 spans 15 residues. The germline gives CDR1 ENHRY, CDR2 SYGVKD. DNA of the CDR3: TGTGCCATCAGGGAAAAGGGAGCAAGGCCAGATACGCAGTATTTT. It yields the protein CAIREKGARPDTQYF.

As DNA, the CDR3 is TGTGCCAGCAGCTCGACCCAAGGGACTAGCGGGAGTTTCAATGAGCAGTTCTTC. Translating gives CASSSTQGTSGSFNEQFF. The genes are TRBV7-9 and TRBJ2-1; 14 positions agree with TRBD2. The germline gives CDR1 SEHNR, CDR2 FQNEAQ (reference sequence). The V gene end was trimmed by 4 bases and the J gene end by 6 bases; junction bases not matched to a gene: 11. CDR3 length equals 18 residues.

The V gene is TRBV9, the J gene TRBJ2-2, with TRBD2 identical over 10 bases. In germline, CDR1 is SGDLS, CDR2 YYNGEE. The CDR3 spans 16 residues. The junction had 6 bases not matched to a gene; V was cut back by 3 bases and J by 4 bases. The CDR3 sequence is CASSGGLALATGELFF. CDR3 bases: TGTGCCAGCAGCGGGGGACTAGCGCTTGCCACCGGGGAGCTGTTTTTT.

V usage is TRBV5-1 and J usage is TRBJ2-3, with D possibly TRBD2 on 6 matching bases. Germline lookup yields CDR1 SGHRS and CDR2 YFSETQ. V lost 6 bases, J lost 5 bases, and 10 bases lay in between. The CDR3 is made up of 12 amino acids. The CDR3 sequence: CASTDGGDTQYF. As DNA, the CDR3 is TGCGCCAGCACCGACGGGGGAGATACGCAGTATTTT.

The chain recombines TRBV30 with TRBJ2-3, with TRBD2 matching 13 bases. CDR1 and CDR2 from the germline V gene are GTSNPN and SVGIG (reference sequence). This CDR3 has 14 amino acids. Losses at the gene ends were 7 bases for V and 1 base for J; bases not matched to a gene: 2. CDR3 sequence reads: CAFTSGGGTDTQYF. As DNA, the CDR3 is TGTGCCTTTACTAGCGGGGGGGGCACAGATACGCAGTATTTT.

The V call is TRBV29-1, the J call TRBJ2-2; 8 positions agree with TRBD1. Germline CDR1 SQVTM, CDR2 ANQGSEA. V trimming: 7 bases; J trimming: 6 bases; junction bases outside the gene matches: 10. This CDR3 is built from 14 residues. CDR3 in amino acids: CSASPRTGPGELFF. Here the CDR3 DNA reads TGCAGCGCGTCACCCAGGACAGGGCCCGGGGAGCTGTTTTTT.

This clone was detected once. The genes are TRBV5-1 and TRBJ2-2; the D gene is possibly TRBD1 (6 bases). This CDR3 has 16 amino acids. Trimming took 0 bases from V and 7 from J, leaving 16 bases between them. From germline, CDR1 is SGHRS and CDR2 YFSETQ. CDR3 in amino acids: CASSLDNRVSGGELFF. In DNA form, the CDR3 reads TGCGCCAGCAGCTTGGATAACAGGGTTTCGGGCGGGGAGCTGTTTTTT. The full variable domain, completed using reference TRBV5-1 and TRBJ2-2, is KAGVTQTPRYLIKTRGQQVTLSCSPISGHRSVSWYQQTPGQGLQFLFEYFSETQRNKGNFPGRFSGRQFSNSRSEMNVSTLELGDSALYLCASSLDNRVSGGELFFGEGSRLTVL.

This chain links TRBV28 with TRBJ1-5, with D possibly being TRBD1 (6 bases). CDR3 length equals 12 residues. The germline gives CDR1 MDHEN, CDR2 SYDVKM. V lost 8 bases to trimming and J lost 7 bases, with 12 bases between them. The CDR3 loop reads CASVDRKQPQHF. The CDR3 nucleotides read TGTGCCAGCGTCGACAGGAAGCAGCCCCAGCATTTT. Supplemented by reference TRBV28 and TRBJ1-5, the full variable domain reads DVKVTQSSRYLVKRTGEKVFLECVQDMDHENMFWYRQDPGLGLRLIYFSYDVKMKEKGDIPEGYSVSREKKERFSLILESASTNQTSMYLCASVDRKQPQHFGDGTRLSIL.

The V gene is TRBV6-1, the J gene TRBJ1-5; D is perhaps TRBD1 (6 bases). Trimming took off 0 bases at V and 0 bases at J, with 6 bases between the two ends. The CDR3 loop spans 15 amino acids. Germline values: CDR1 MNHNS, CDR2 SASEGT. In DNA, the CDR3 is TGTGCCAGCAGTGAAGCAGGGGGTAGCAATCAGCCCCAGCATTTT. This gives the protein CASSEAGGSNQPQHF.

V usage is TRBV29-1 and J usage is TRBJ2-6; D is unresolved. Germline V gene lookup returns CDR1 SQVTM and CDR2 ANQGSEA. Trimming removed 8 bases from V and 0 bases from J, with 8 bases in between. The CDR3 loop spans 13 amino acids. CDR3 in DNA: TGCAGCATCCGGAGCTCTGGGGCCAACGTCCTGACTTTC. It specifies CSIRSSGANVLTF.

This rearrangement joins TRBV24-1 to TRBJ2-5; 7 bases fit TRBD2. This CDR3 is built from 15 residues. The germline CDR1 and CDR2 sequences are KGHDR and SFDVKD. Trimming cost V 6 bases and J 5 bases; bases outside gene matches: 11. The CDR3 DNA reads TGTGCCACCAGTCCCCTAAGCGGGACGGGGGAGACCCAGTACTTC. It encodes CATSPLSGTGETQYF.

The chain recombines TRBV27 with TRBJ1-4, with TRBD1 as a possible D gene (5 bases). With 6 bases removed from V and 8 bases from J, the gap between germline ends came to 13 bases. CDR1 is MNHEY and CDR2 is SMNVEV in the germline V gene (reference sequence). CDR3 length equals 13 residues. The CDR3, as DNA: TGTGCCAGCAGAGCTTGGGGGGACGAAAAACTGTTTTTT. Amino acid sequence: CASRAWGDEKLFF.

V usage is TRBV27 and J usage is TRBJ1-5, with TRBD1 identical over 10 bases. The J segment lost 5 bases and the V segment lost 6 bases, leaving 7 bases of the junction unmatched. The CDR3 length is 15 residues. CDR1 and CDR2 from the germline V gene are MNHEY and SMNVEV (reference sequence). The CDR3 sequence is CASSFGTGVDQPQHF. DNA of the CDR3: TGTGCCAGCAGCTTTGGGACAGGGGTTGATCAGCCCCAGCATTTT.

The gene calls are TRBV28 and TRBJ1-1, with D perhaps matching TRBD1 (5 bases). There are 15 residues in the CDR3. V was trimmed by 2 bases and J by 5 bases, leaving 15 bases between them. Germline-derived CDR1 and CDR2 are MDHEN and SYDVKM. The CDR3 region has the DNA TGTGCCAGCAGTTTAATTGTAAGGGGAGGAACTGAAGCTTTCTTT. This codes for CASSLIVRGGTEAFF.